This T cell receptor (beta chain) was identified during a study of T cell repertoires in cytomegalovirus infection. The study, taken as a whole, reports: Carriers of CMV and the relevant HLA type were discriminated by public TCR beta frequency.

The germline V gene has CDR1 SGHAT and CDR2 FQNNGV. J gave up 2 bases and V 4 bases, and 6 bases lay outside the gene matches. The CDR3 length is 17 residues. Regarding this clonotype: Its antigen is unknown.

TCRdb redid the calling of the reads with MiXCR, one entry per CDR3 protein. The profile shows around 100,000 distinct CDR3 sequences, over 9.5% of them singletons. The chain couples TRBV11-2 to TRBJ2-6, with 9 bases fitting TRBD1. The sequenced sample consisted of PBMCs, sequenced either directly or after in vitro stimulation (not recorded which). The receptor comes from a human donor in good health (CMV status not recorded). Some clones in this sample may be carry-over from other donors' samples. CDR3 sequence: CASSSIQGATGANVLTF. The CDR3 DNA reads as TGTGCCAGCAGCTCGATACAGGGGGCGACTGGGGCCAACGTCCTGACTTTC.